A selection of T cell receptor beta chains follows, all from one sample in a study of regulatory T cells in long-lasting Graves disease. TCRdb re-called the multiplex PCR reads with MiXCR, one entry per CDR3 protein. Of roughly 500,000 distinct CDR3 sequences listed, around 13% were seen once; the top ten hold roughly 15%. This sample was shared with a second study, whose subject was T cells in Graves' hyperthyroidism and ophthalmopathy.

Sequenced material: peripheral blood mononuclear cells (PBMCs), taken at new diagnosis, from a patient treated with antithyroid drugs. These receptors all stem from a woman aged 50 to 65 with Graves disease. Each CDR3 is given with its conserved first and last residue. A D gene is named only where the DNA matches it firmly. The size field is filled for only some rows; it gives once, few, many or a size class.

D gene	V gene	clone size	J gene	CDR3 protein	CDR3 DNA
TRBD1	TRBV28	.	TRBJ2-1	CASSLGTGGNEQSF	TGTGCCAGCAGTTTAGGAACAGGGGGCAATGAGCAGTCCTTC
TRBD1	TRBV27	many	TRBJ1-1	CASSPTTGLVTEAFF	TGTGCCAGCAGTCCGACGACAGGGTTGGTAACTGAAGCTTTCTTT
.	TRBV12-3/TRBV12-4	few	TRBJ2-1	CASSLAGGTNEQFF	TGTGCCAGCAGTTTAGCCGGAGGGACCAATGAGCAGTTCTTC
TRBD1	TRBV28	many	TRBJ2-5	CASSLGDRDETQYF	TGTGCCAGCAGTTTAGGGGACAGGGATGAGACCCAGTACTTC
.	TRBV4-1	.	TRBJ2-3	CASRDYNTDTQYF	TGCGCCAGCAGGGACTACAACACAGATACGCAGTATTTT
.	TRBV28	many	TRBJ2-3	CASSSPGRSTDTQYF	TGTGCCAGCAGTTCCCCGGGGAGGTCAACAGATACGCAGTATTTT
TRBD2	TRBV24-1	.	TRBJ2-1	CASGTSGSRQFF	TGTGCCTCCGGGACTAGCGGGAGTCGGCAGTTCTTC
TRBD2	TRBV11-3	many	TRBJ2-1	CASSSQREEYNEQFF	TGTGCCAGCAGCTCACAGCGGGAGGAGTACAATGAGCAGTTCTTC
TRBD1	TRBV24-1	.	TRBJ1-5	CATSGQGDQPQHF	TGTGCCACCAGTGGACAGGGAGATCAGCCCCAGCATTTT
.	TRBV4-1	.	TRBJ2-3	CASRVAGARTDTQYF	TGCGCCAGCAGGGTGGCAGGGGCCCGCACAGATACGCAGTATTTT
.	TRBV12-3/TRBV12-4	.	TRBJ1-5	CASSLESGRQPQHF	TGTGCCAGCAGTTTAGAATCAGGGAGGCAGCCCCAGCATTTT
.	TRBV10-3	many	TRBJ2-1	CAISDSSNEQFF	TGTGCCATCAGTGACTCTAGCAATGAGCAGTTCTTC
.	TRBV30	few	TRBJ1-5	CAWSLQGVLSNQPQHF	TGTGCCTGGAGTCTTCAGGGAGTCTTGAGCAATCAGCCCCAGCATTTT
.	TRBV7-9	.	TRBJ1-3	CASSLRELNTIYF	TGTGCCAGCAGCTTGAGGGAGTTAAACACCATATATTTT
TRBD1	TRBV28	.	TRBJ1-2	CATTSGQGSGYTF	TGTGCCACAACGTCGGGACAGGGGTCTGGCTACACCTTC
.	TRBV11-2	many	TRBJ2-7	CASSLVLAKVREQYF	TGTGCCAGCAGCTTAGTTTTGGCGAAGGTTCGTGAGCAGTACTTC
.	TRBV28	many	TRBJ2-7	CASSLVGTNYEQYF	TGTGCCAGCAGTTTAGTGGGGACAAACTACGAGCAGTACTTC
TRBD2	TRBV12-3/TRBV12-4	.	TRBJ2-3	CASSYRGGVSADTQYF	TGTGCCAGCAGTTACCGGGGGGGGGTGTCAGCAGATACGCAGTATTTT
.	TRBV7-2	many	TRBJ2-7	CASSLDVTTHEQYF	TGTGCCAGCAGCTTAGATGTCACGACCCACGAGCAGTACTTC
TRBD2	TRBV3-1	few	TRBJ2-1	CASTRLAEDNEQLF	TGTGCCAGCACCCGCCTAGCGGAGGACAATGAGCAGCTCTTC
TRBD2	TRBV18	many	TRBJ2-1	CASFTTGTSPYNEQFF	TGTGCCAGCTTCACAACCGGGACTAGCCCCTACAATGAGCAGTTCTTC
TRBD1	TRBV2	many	TRBJ2-3	CASRHPGQGARDTQYF	TGTGCCAGCAGGCATCCGGGACAGGGGGCGCGAGATACGCAGTATTTT
.	TRBV30	many	TRBJ2-1	CAWNDIGGREQFF	TGTGCCTGGAATGATATTGGGGGGCGTGAGCAGTTCTTC
.	TRBV28	many	TRBJ2-7	CASKEAELYEQYF	TGTGCCAGCAAGGAGGCAGAATTATACGAGCAGTACTTC
TRBD1	TRBV11-2	many	TRBJ2-7	CASTGQGREQYF	TGTGCCAGCACAGGACAGGGCAGAGAGCAGTACTTC
.	TRBV2	many	TRBJ2-1	CASSEAPFLIYNEQFF	TGTGCCAGCAGTGAAGCGCCGTTCTTAATCTACAATGAGCAGTTCTTC
.	TRBV5-1	.	TRBJ1-1	CASGTWGGTEAFF	TGCGCCAGCGGGACGTGGGGGGGCACTGAAGCTTTCTTT
.	TRBV28	many	TRBJ2-7	CASNRKGPFYEQYF	TGTGCCAGCAACCGCAAAGGCCCCTTTTACGAGCAGTACTTC
.	TRBV3-1	once	TRBJ2-7	CASSQAAHEQYF	TGTGCCAGCAGCCAGGCGGCCCACGAGCAGTACTTC
TRBD2	TRBV10-3	many	TRBJ2-1	CAISERWTSLNEQFF	TGTGCCATCAGTGAGAGGTGGACTAGTCTCAATGAGCAGTTCTTC
TRBD2	TRBV4-1	.	TRBJ2-1	CASRGGSNEQFF	TGCGCCAGCCGGGGGGGGAGCAATGAGCAGTTCTTC
.	TRBV3-1	many	TRBJ1-1	CASNLGGKGTEAFF	TGTGCCAGCAACCTCGGGGGCAAGGGCACTGAAGCTTTCTTT
.	TRBV6-2/TRBV6-3	.	TRBJ1-5	CASTSCIFHRDSHSNQPQHF	TGTGCCAGCACCTCCTGTATTTTTCACCGGGACTCTCATAGCAATCAGCCCCAGCATTTT
.	TRBV4-1	few	TRBJ2-4	CASSQGGRGGIQYF	TGCGCCAGCAGCCAAGGTGGTAGGGGCGGCATTCAGTACTTC
TRBD1	TRBV10-3	.	TRBJ2-7	CAISMGQGSYEQYF	TGTGCCATCAGTATGGGACAGGGTTCCTACGAGCAGTACTTC
.	TRBV28	many	TRBJ1-1	CASSLVREAFF	TGTGCCAGCAGCTTGGTCCGTGAAGCTTTCTTT
.	TRBV5-1	many	TRBJ1-1	CASSLEARTEAFF	TGCGCCAGCAGCTTGGAGGCGCGGACTGAAGCTTTCTTT
.	TRBV9	few	TRBJ2-5	CASSVALGTQYF	TGTGCCAGCAGCGTAGCTCTCGGGACCCAGTACTTC
.	TRBV7-8	few	TRBJ2-1	CASSFVYNEQFF	TGTGCCAGCAGCTTTGTCTACAATGAGCAGTTCTTC
.	TRBV15	.	TRBJ2-7	CATSRAGVSVRF	TGTGCCACCAGCAGGGCAGGGGTGTCGGTGCGCTTC
.	TRBV28	many	TRBJ1-2	CASSSHSDITGYTF	TGTGCCAGCAGTTCCCACTCGGACATAACCGGCTACACCTTC
TRBD2	TRBV7-2	many	TRBJ2-7	CASSLVGAGGYEQYF	TGTGCCAGCAGCTTAGTTGGAGCGGGAGGTTACGAGCAGTACTTC
TRBD2	TRBV7-2	.	TRBJ2-1	CASSIAASGGYNEQFF	TGTGCCAGTAGTATAGCGGCTAGCGGAGGGTACAATGAGCAGTTCTTC
.	TRBV28	many	TRBJ2-7	CASSSGDYEQYF	TGTGCCAGCAGTTCAGGGGACTACGAGCAGTACTTC
.	TRBV3-1	many	TRBJ2-1	CASSPSGGAPYNEQFF	TGTGCCAGCAGCCCTTCAGGTGGGGCCCCTTACAATGAGCAGTTCTTC
.	TRBV29-1	many	TRBJ2-1	CSVEGPGPINEQFF	TGCAGCGTTGAAGGACCCGGACCCATTAATGAGCAGTTCTTC
TRBD2	TRBV5-1	few	TRBJ2-7	CASSLGLAGARYEQYF	TGCGCCAGCAGCTTGGGACTAGCGGGAGCCCGGTACGAGCAGTACTTC
TRBD2	TRBV10-3	many	TRBJ2-3	CAISDYGGRGTDTQYF	TGTGCCATCAGTGATTACGGTGGGAGGGGCACAGATACGCAGTATTTT
.	TRBV20-1	many	TRBJ2-7	CSARDGQSYEQYF	TGCAGTGCTAGAGATGGCCAATCCTACGAGCAGTACTTC
.	TRBV4-1	.	TRBJ1-2	CASSQDRSWGGQDGYTF	TGCGCCAGCAGCCAAGATCGTAGTTGGGGCGGGCAGGATGGCTACACCTTC
TRBD1	TRBV7-2	many	TRBJ1-2	CASRTAGGLDGYTF	TGTGCCAGCAGGACTGCAGGGGGCCTTGATGGCTACACCTTC
.	TRBV3-1	many	TRBJ2-1	CASSGGTRGYNEQFF	TGTGCCAGCAGCGGCGGGACCCGGGGGTACAATGAGCAGTTCTTC
TRBD2	TRBV7-6	many	TRBJ2-1	CASSFLAGGLANEQFF	TGTGCCAGCAGCTTCCTAGCGGGAGGCCTCGCCAATGAGCAGTTCTTC
.	TRBV12-3/TRBV12-4	many	TRBJ2-7	CASSLQQKSEQYF	TGTGCCAGCAGTCTACAGCAAAAATCCGAGCAGTACTTC